The 24 T cell receptor beta chains presented below share a single source sample, sequenced in a study of T cell changes during pregnancy in multiple sclerosis. Sequenced by immunoSEQ multiplex PCR; TCRdb stores in-frame clones only, minus some. The repertoire holds about 57,000 clones, about 92% seen once, with just under 0.2% in the top ten. The sequences come from CD4+ T cells from peripheral blood mononuclear cells, collected in the second trimester of pregnancy. Source of these receptors: a female donor with multiple sclerosis, enrolled in a pregnancy study.

The rearrangement uses TRBV30 and TRBJ2-7, with 8 positions matching TRBD2. J gave up 6 bases and V 2 bases, and 6 bases lay outside the gene matches. CDR1 is GTSNPN and CDR2 is SVGIG in the germline V gene (reference sequence). The CDR3 is 13 residues long. CDR3 in amino acids: CAWSNSGIAEQYF. The CDR3 DNA follows: TGTGCCTGGAGTAATAGCGGGATAGCCGAGCAGTACTTC.

The rearrangement links TRBV18 to TRBJ2-7; TRBD1 might be the D (5 bases). V was cut by 0 bases and J by 0 bases, with 15 bases left in between. Looked up from germline, CDR1 is KGHSH and CDR2 is LQKENI. The CDR3 totals 17 residues. CDR3 loop: CASSPPFGQGTSYEQYF. CDR3 nucleotide sequence: TGTGCCAGCTCACCACCGTTTGGTCAGGGCACCTCCTACGAGCAGTACTTC.

The V call is TRBV27, the J call TRBJ2-5; D gene unclear. CDR1 and CDR2 from the germline V gene are MNHEY and SMNVEV (reference sequence). The V end was cut by 4 bases, the J end by 5 bases, with 8 bases between. CDR3 size: 12 residues. CDR3 sequence: CASSYGWETQYF. Written as DNA, the CDR3 is TGTGCCAGCAGTTACGGTTGGGAGACCCAGTACTTC.

This chain joins TRBV7-9 and TRBJ2-2; D gene uncertain. The germline gives CDR1 SEHNR, CDR2 FQNEAQ (reference sequence). The CDR3 is made up of 14 amino acids. V was shortened by 5 bases and J by 3 bases, with 10 bases between the two germline ends. CDR3 loop: CASSPRADTGELFF. In nucleotides, the CDR3 is TGTGCCAGCAGCCCTCGCGCGGACACCGGGGAGCTGTTTTTT.

This clone was recorded once. The chain uses TRBV7-3 and TRBJ2-3, with TRBD1 identical over 7 bases. CDR3 length equals 13 residues. V gave up 5 bases and J gave up 5 bases; unmatched junction bases: 4. Germline V CDR1 and CDR2: SGHTA, FQGTGA. The CDR3, as DNA: TGTGCCAGCAGCGCGACAGGGTTAGATACGCAGTATTTT. Translation: CASSATGLDTQYF. Full variable domain (missing parts from reference TRBV7-3 and TRBJ2-3): GAGVSQTPSNKVTEKGKYVELRCDPISGHTALYWYRQSLGQGPEFLIYFQGTGAADDSGLPNDRFFAVRPEGSVSTLKIQRTERGDSAVYLCASSATGLDTQYFGPGTRLTVL.

The J gene is TRBJ1-2, the V gene TRBV6-4, with D perhaps TRBD1 (6 bases). This CDR3 spans 16 amino acids. CDR1 is MRHNA, CDR2 SNTAGT, per germline. Trimming stripped 8 bases from V and 1 base from J, with 20 bases between. Here the CDR3 DNA reads TGTGCCAGCTCCCCGGACAGTGGTTTTATTAACTATGGCTACACCTTC. Translated, it gives CASSPDSGFINYGYTF.

The chain couples TRBV7-3 to TRBJ1-1; D not certain. With 6 bases removed from V and 0 bases from J, the gap between germline ends came to 8 bases. CDR1 is SGHTA, CDR2 FQGTGA, per germline. The CDR3 extends over 13 amino acids. The CDR3 DNA is TGTGCCAGCAGTTCCGGGGTGAACACTGAAGCTTTCTTT. Translated: CASSSGVNTEAFF.

This chain connects TRBV4-1 to TRBJ1-1; TRBD1 is a possible D gene (5 bases). Per germline, CDR1 MGHRA and CDR2 YSYEKL. The V end lost 1 base, the J end lost 0 bases, and 18 bases lay between the germline ends. The CDR3 is 18 amino acids. This chain's CDR3 is CASSQVDMGLGMNTEAFF. The CDR3 nucleotides are TGCGCCAGCAGCCAAGTGGATATGGGACTAGGAATGAACACTGAAGCTTTCTTT.

This chain uses TRBV5-1 with TRBJ2-7, with no clear D. This CDR3 contains 15 residues. CDR1 is SGHRS, CDR2 YFSETQ, per germline. Trimming took 0 bases from V and 7 from J, leaving 17 bases between them. This CDR3 reads CASSLGGAPVGEQYF. DNA for the CDR3: TGCGCCAGCAGCTTGGGCGGAGCCCCGGTCGGGGAGCAGTACTTC.

This clone was recorded a few times. The J gene is TRBJ1-5, the V gene TRBV10-2, with no clear D. Germline CDR1 reads WSHSY; CDR2 reads SAAADI. Between the trimmed V and J ends, which lost 8 bases and 2 bases, there was a span of 7 bases. CDR3 length: 12 residues. The CDR3 sequence is CASAQGNQPQHF. CDR3 nucleotide sequence: TGCGCCAGCGCCCAGGGCAATCAGCCCCAGCATTTT.

This chain links TRBV6-1 with TRBJ2-5; maybe TRBD2 (6 bases). V was pared by 0 bases and J by 5 bases, with 10 bases between. CDR3 size: 14 residues. Germline V gene data show CDR1 as MNHNS and CDR2 as SASEGT. The CDR3: CASSEAYSGETQYF. CDR3 nucleotides: TGTGCCAGCAGTGAAGCGTACAGCGGGGAGACCCAGTACTTC.

The chain joins TRBV30 to TRBJ1-5; D not certain. Germline V gene sequence: CDR1 GTSNPN, CDR2 SVGIG (reference sequence). V gave up 1 base and J gave up 3 bases, with 10 bases separating them. The CDR3 contains 14 residues. The CDR3 reads CAWSGGVPNQPQHF. The CDR3 coding sequence is TGTGCCTGGAGTGGCGGGGTACCCAATCAGCCCCAGCATTTT.

This clone was seen a single time. The rearrangement links TRBV5-4 to TRBJ2-7; a weak D match, TRBD2 (7 bases). V was cut by 0 bases and J by 2 bases, with 9 bases left in between. Germline V gene sequence: CDR1 SGHNT, CDR2 YYREEE (reference sequence). The CDR3 totals 14 residues. The CDR3: CASSLGGGPYEQYF. The CDR3 DNA is TGTGCCAGCAGCTTGGGGGGGGGCCCCTACGAGCAGTACTTC.

This chain joins TRBV15 and TRBJ1-4; weak D call: TRBD1 (5 bases). V was cut by 1 base and J by 8 bases, with 29 bases left in between. Germline V gene data show CDR1 as LNHNV and CDR2 as YYDKDF (reference sequence). The CDR3 covers 20 residues. CDR3 in amino acids: CATSRGIEARMTVSKEKLFF. The CDR3 DNA is TGTGCCACCAGCAGAGGTATAGAAGCCCGGATGACAGTGTCAAAGGAAAAACTGTTTTTT.

The chain employs TRBV4-1 and TRBJ2-5, with D maybe TRBD1 (5 bases). Judging by the DNA end, TRBJ2-7 fits better; the J call may be wrong. The CDR3 covers 14 residues. Germline V gives CDR1 MGHRA, CDR2 YSYEKL. CDR3 in DNA: TGCGCCAGCAGCCAAGATCGGAACAGGCACGAGCAGTACTTC. The encoded protein is CASSQDRNRHEQYF.

V usage is TRBV10-3 and J usage is TRBJ1-2, with a weak D call TRBD1 (5 bases). The V and J ends lost 2 bases and 1 base respectively, with 11 bases between them. The length of the CDR3 is 15 residues. Germline assignment: CDR1 ENHRY and CDR2 SYGVKD. The DNA of the CDR3 is TGTGCCATCAGTGAGATCTCGCAGGGTAACTATGGCTACACCTTC. Amino acids: CAISEISQGNYGYTF.

The chain links TRBV6-5 to TRBJ1-1; D uncertain. The CDR3 spans 14 residues. Deletions cut 4 bases from V and 0 bases from J, with 9 bases between. Germline CDR1 reads MNHEY; CDR2 reads SVGAGI. CDR3 DNA: TGTGCCAGCAGTTTCGCACAATTGAACACTGAAGCTTTCTTT. As protein: CASSFAQLNTEAFF.

J is TRBJ1-1 and V is TRBV6-6; D gene unclear. The germline V and J ends were trimmed by 0 bases and 11 bases, with 19 bases remaining between them. The germline V gene has CDR1 MNHNY and CDR2 SVGAGI (reference sequence). The CDR3 spans 15 residues. The CDR3 sequence is CASSYSIAITHMAFF. The CDR3 DNA sequence: TGTGCCAGCAGTTACTCGATAGCGATAACCCACATGGCTTTCTTT.

V gene TRBV19 combines with J gene TRBJ2-2; D may be TRBD2 (6 bases). The CDR3 has 14 amino acids. Per germline, CDR1 LNHDA and CDR2 SQIVND (reference sequence). V was shortened by 7 bases and J by 6 bases, with 15 bases between the two germline ends. In nucleotides, the CDR3 is TGTGCCAGTACGGAGGGTAGAAGATCCGGGGAGCTGTTTTTT. This translates into CASTEGRRSGELFF.

This rearrangement joins TRBV11-2 to TRBJ2-7; 7 bases match TRBD2. This CDR3 spans 14 amino acids. Germline V gene data show CDR1 as SGHAT and CDR2 as FQNNGV. The V gene end was trimmed by 3 bases and the J gene end by 3 bases; junction bases not matched to a gene: 5. CDR3 amino acids: CASSLTSPNYEQYF. CDR3 DNA sequence: TGTGCCAGCAGCTTGACTAGCCCTAACTACGAGCAGTACTTC.

The V gene is TRBV5-5, the J gene TRBJ2-5, with a weak D call TRBD2 (5 bases). CDR3 size: 16 residues. Per germline, CDR1 SGHKS and CDR2 YYEKEE (reference sequence). V was clipped by 0 bases and J by 7 bases, with 19 bases between them. CDR3 bases: TGTGCCAGCAGCTTGGCCCTTAACAGCCCTCGGGGGACCCAGTACTTC. It yields the protein CASSLALNSPRGTQYF. The whole variable domain, filled in from reference TRBV5-5 and TRBJ2-5, reads DAGVTQSPTHLIKTRGQQVTLRCSPISGHKSVSWYQQVLGQGPQFIFQYYEKEERGRGNFPDRFSARQFPNYSSELNVNALLLGDSALYLCASSLALNSPRGTQYFGPGTRLLVL.

Only a few counts were recorded for this clone. The V call is TRBV27, the J call TRBJ2-7, with D perhaps TRBD2 (7 bases). Trimming pared 0 bases from V and 7 bases from J, leaving 28 bases between. The CDR3 is made up of 19 amino acids. Germline values: CDR1 MNHEY, CDR2 SMNVEV (reference sequence). The CDR3, as DNA: TGTGCCAGCAGTTTATCAGCGTGGGGGGGCCGCAGGGGCACGGGGGAGCAGTACTTC. Its translation is CASSLSAWGGRRGTGEQYF.

The chain has TRBV9 and TRBJ2-7, with a weak D call TRBD2 (6 bases). In germline, CDR1 is SGDLS, CDR2 YYNGEE. The CDR3 runs to 14 residues. Trimming removed 3 bases at V and 2 bases at J, with 12 bases between. In DNA form, the CDR3 reads TGTGCCAGCAGCGAGGGACTCCCAGCCTACGAGCAGTACTTC. It translates to CASSEGLPAYEQYF. The full variable domain, rest sourced from reference TRBV9 and TRBJ2-7, is DSGVTQTPKHLITATGQRVTLRCSPRSGDLSVYWYQQSLDQGLQFLIQYYNGEERAKGNILERFSAQQFPDLHSELNLSSLELGDSALYFCASSEGLPAYEQYFGPGTRLTVT.

The J gene is TRBJ2-1, the V gene TRBV2, with 11 bases identical to TRBD2. V shed 3 bases, J shed 9 bases, and the junction held 4 bases outside the gene matches. This CDR3 is 14 amino acids long. Per germline, CDR1 SNHLY and CDR2 FYNNEI. The CDR3 loop is CASSEMLAGGEQFF. CDR3 nucleotide sequence: TGTGCCAGCAGTGAGATGCTAGCGGGAGGTGAGCAGTTCTTC.